The rows below give T cell receptor beta chains drawn from one sample of a study of cytomegalovirus exposure and HLA in healthy donors. Method: immunoSEQ multiplex PCR; TCRdb's copy keeps in-frame clones and lacks some. The table shows some 130,000 clones, with over 70% occurring only once. Sequences were obtained from PBMCs. Receptors originate from a man aged 40-49 years in good health and CMV-seronegative. The CDR3 runs from the conserved cysteine through the conserved F or W. Fields, in order: clone size, D gene, J gene, V gene, CDR3 DNA, CDR3 protein. A D gene is named only where the DNA matches it firmly. Not all rows give a size; the values are once, few, many and, for expanded clones, a class.

.	.	TRBJ1-2	TRBV11-2	TGTGCCAGCAGCTTAGGGTCGAGGTCTAACTATGGCTACACCTTC	CASSLGSRSNYGYTF
.	TRBD2	TRBJ2-1	TRBV10-3	TGTGCCATCAGTGAGTCGTGGTCAGCGGGAGTCAGTAATGAGCAGTTCTTC	CAISESWSAGVSNEQFF
.	TRBD2	TRBJ2-1	TRBV9	TGTGCCAGCAGCGCCCCACTAGCGGGAGGGCCCCGGCAGTTCTTC	CASSAPLAGGPRQFF
.	TRBD2	TRBJ2-5	TRBV2	TGTGCCAGCAGTGTCGGGACTAGCGGGAGAGAGACCCAGTACTTC	CASSVGTSGRETQYF
.	TRBD1	TRBJ2-2	TRBV4-3	TGCGCCAGCAGCACTTATACCGGGACAGCGAACACCGGGGAGCTGTTTTTT	CASSTYTGTANTGELFF
.	.	TRBJ2-1	TRBV6-6	TGTGCCAGCAGTCGACTTACAGGGTACAATGAGCAGTTCTTC	CASSRLTGYNEQFF
few	TRBD2	TRBJ2-7	TRBV10-2	TGCGCCAGCAGAAGGACCGGCGGGAGAGGTCGGTACGAGCAGTACTTC	CASRRTGGRGRYEQYF
.	TRBD1	TRBJ1-2	TRBV28	TGTGCCAGCAGTGCAGGACAGGGTGAAGGCTACACCTTC	CASSAGQGEGYTF
few	.	TRBJ2-7	TRBV19	TGTGCCAGTAGTATAGTGGCAGGGTCCTACGAGCAGTACTTC	CASSIVAGSYEQYF
.	.	TRBJ2-2	TRBV6-5	TGTGCCAGCAGTCTAACCATGCTGAACACCGGGGAGCTGTTTTTT	CASSLTMLNTGELFF
.	.	TRBJ1-1	TRBV30	TGTGCCTGGACGGGGTATCGGGACACTGAAGCTTTCTTT	CAWTGYRDTEAFF
.	.	TRBJ1-5	TRBV7-8	TGTGCCAGCAGCACCGACAGTGGGTCGGGTCAGCCCCAGCATTTT	CASSTDSGSGQPQHF
.	TRBD2	TRBJ2-1	TRBV5-1	TGCGCCAGCAGCACCCTAGCGGGGGCGTACAATGAGCAGTTCTTC	CASSTLAGAYNEQFF
.	.	TRBJ2-3	TRBV5-6	TGTGCCAGCAGCTCCGGGATGCGGGTTTACCGAGATACGCAGTATTTT	CASSSGMRVYRDTQYF
.	.	TRBJ1-2	TRBV19	TGTGCCAGTAGTTCCCAAAGGACAGAGAGTCATGGCTACACCTTC	CASSSQRTESHGYTF
.	.	TRBJ2-5	TRBV2	TGTGCCAGCAGTCGGGGCGGGGGACATTCACAAGAGACCCAGTACTTC	CASSRGGGHSQETQYF
.	TRBD1	TRBJ2-7	TRBV11-3	TGTGCCAGCAGCGACCGGGACAGTCCCTACGAGCAGTACTTC	CASSDRDSPYEQYF
.	TRBD2	TRBJ2-4	TRBV5-6	TGTGCCAGCAGCGCTACGGGGGGTCGCAAAAACATTCAGTACTTC	CASSATGGRKNIQYF
.	.	TRBJ1-1	TRBV10-3	TGTGCCATCAGTGACCCCGGGACAAACACTGAAGCTTTCTTT	CAISDPGTNTEAFF
once	.	TRBJ1-2	TRBV10-3	TGTGCCATCAGTGACGGGTCGACCAATAACTATGGCTACACCTTC	CAISDGSTNNYGYTF
.	TRBD2	TRBJ2-7	TRBV28	TGTGCCAGCGTAAGCGGGAGCTACGAGCAGTACTTC	CASVSGSYEQYF